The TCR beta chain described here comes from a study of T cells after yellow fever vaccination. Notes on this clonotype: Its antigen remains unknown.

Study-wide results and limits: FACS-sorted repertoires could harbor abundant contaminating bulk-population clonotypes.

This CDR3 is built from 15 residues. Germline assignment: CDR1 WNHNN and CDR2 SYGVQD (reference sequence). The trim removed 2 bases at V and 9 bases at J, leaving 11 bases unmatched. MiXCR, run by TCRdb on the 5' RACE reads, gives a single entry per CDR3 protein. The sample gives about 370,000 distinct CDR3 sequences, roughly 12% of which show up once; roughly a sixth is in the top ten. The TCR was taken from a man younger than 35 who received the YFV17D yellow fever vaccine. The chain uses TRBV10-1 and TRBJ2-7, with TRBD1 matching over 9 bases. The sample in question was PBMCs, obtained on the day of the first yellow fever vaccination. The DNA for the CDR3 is TGCGCCAGCAGTGAGCCCGGACAGGGGTTGCCTCGGCAGTACTTC. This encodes CASSEPGQGLPRQYF.